The 17 T cell receptor beta chains below were found in one sample sequenced in a study of human T cells and chemical hapten exposure. MiXCR was run by TCRdb on the RACE reads, yielding one entry per CDR3 protein. The repertoire holds 100,000 to 150,000 distinct CDR3 sequences, with approximately 8.3% as singletons. Regarding time point: healthy volunteer bleed at 2 weeks. Unfractionated whole blood yielded total RNA. The sample was whole blood. These receptors were taken from a male donor in good health. Some clones in this sample may be carry-over from other donors' samples.

The chain couples TRBV3-1 to TRBJ2-1; the D gene is possibly TRBD2 (5 bases). CDR1 is LGHDT, CDR2 YNNKEL, per germline (reference sequence). The CDR3 spans 17 residues. V lost 1 base, J lost 1 base, and 14 bases lay in between. CDR3 region: CASSQGNGRGSYNEQFF. In DNA form, the CDR3 reads TGTGCCAGCAGCCAAGGGAACGGCAGAGGGTCCTACAATGAGCAGTTCTTC.

J is TRBJ2-1 and V is TRBV4-3; D might be TRBD1 or TRBD2, each matching 5 bases. Between the trimmed V and J ends, which lost 0 bases and 5 bases, there was a span of 17 bases. Germline V gene data show CDR1 as LGHNA and CDR2 as YSLEER. This CDR3 has 17 amino acids. CDR3 nucleotide sequence: TGCGCCAGCAGCCAAGATTTTGGGACCGAAGGCCACAATGAGCAGTTCTTC. It translates to CASSQDFGTEGHNEQFF.

The chain employs TRBV5-4 and TRBJ2-3; 7 bases agree with TRBD1. Germline values: CDR1 SGHNT, CDR2 YYREEE (reference sequence). This CDR3 region has 15 residues. J lost 0 bases, V lost 4 bases, and 5 bases had no gene match. The CDR3 nucleotides read TGTGCCAGCAGCCGGGACAGCCGGAGCACAGATACGCAGTATTTT. Residues: CASSRDSRSTDTQYF.

About this clonotype: One junction end does not reproduce the germline sequence, and a read error may be involved. The chain couples TRBV27 to TRBJ2-7; D possibly uses TRBD1 or TRBD2 (5 bases each). Germline assignment: CDR1 MNHEY and CDR2 SMNVEV (reference sequence). The CDR3 sequence is 16 residues long. The CDR3 coding sequence is TGTGCCACCAGTTCTGAGGGGCGGACACCTTCCTGCGAGCAGTACTTC. Protein product: CATSSEGRTPSCEQYF.

In this sample, this clonotype turned up many times. This rearrangement joins TRBV11-2 to TRBJ2-7; D is unresolved. The CDR3 extends over 13 amino acids. Between the trimmed V and J ends, which lost 5 bases and 0 bases, there was a span of 8 bases. Germline V CDR1 and CDR2: SGHAT, FQNNGV. The CDR3 region has the DNA TGTGCCAGCAGCCCAAGGAACTCCTACGAGCAGTACTTC. Encoded protein: CASSPRNSYEQYF.

The V and J genes are TRBV19 and TRBJ1-5, with 7 bases identical to TRBD1. The germline V gene has CDR1 LNHDA and CDR2 SQIVND (reference sequence). The CDR3 extends over 17 amino acids. V shed 4 bases, J shed 1 base, and the junction held 10 bases outside the gene matches. DNA for the CDR3: TGTGCCAGTAGTAACCGAAAACAGGGGATCAGCAATCAGCCCCAGCATTTT. This gives the protein CASSNRKQGISNQPQHF.

The V call is TRBV5-1, the J call TRBJ2-2; D remains unclear. V lost 1 base and J lost 1, with 8 bases in between. The CDR3 spans 15 residues. Germline CDR1 is SGHRS and CDR2 is YFSETQ. Here the CDR3 reads CASSLMPGNTGELFF. The CDR3 nucleotides are TGCGCCAGCAGCTTGATGCCGGGGAACACCGGGGAGCTGTTTTTT.

Only a few counts were recorded for this clonotype. J is TRBJ1-5 and V is TRBV7-2; D may be TRBD1 (5 bases). Germline CDR1 SGHTA, CDR2 FQGNSA. CDR3 length: 15 amino acids. The germline V and J ends were trimmed by 1 base and 4 bases, with 11 bases remaining between them. The CDR3 DNA is TGTGCCAGCAGCTTAGGTTTCGGGGGGAATCAGCCCCAGCATTTT. Translating gives CASSLGFGGNQPQHF.

The rearrangement uses TRBV27 and TRBJ1-6; TRBD1 agrees at 8 bases. CDR1 MNHEY and CDR2 SMNVEV come from the germline V gene (reference sequence). The V and J ends lost 8 bases and 0 bases, in that order; junction bases with no gene match: 9. CDR3 length: 17 amino acids. In DNA, the CDR3 is TGTGCCAGCCACGGGACAGGTGACATCTCCTATAATTCACCCCTCCACTTT. Its translation is CASHGTGDISYNSPLHF.

There are many counts of this clonotype. The rearrangement joins TRBV9 to TRBJ1-6; D not resolved. The germline V and J ends were trimmed by 2 bases and 0 bases, with 3 bases remaining between them. This CDR3 is 14 amino acids long. Germline V gene lookup returns CDR1 SGDLS and CDR2 YYNGEE. CDR3 nucleotide sequence: TGTGCCAGCAGCGTCGACTCCTATAATTCACCCCTCCACTTT. This gives the protein CASSVDSYNSPLHF.

The chain has TRBV7-8 and TRBJ1-2; D remains unclear. Trimming cost V 4 bases and J 0 bases, with 15 bases left between them. The CDR3 contains 16 residues. The V gene's germline CDR1 is SGHVS and CDR2 FQNEAQ. This CDR3 reads CASSSSPAGTNYGYTF. CDR3 bases: TGTGCCAGCAGCTCTTCCCCAGCCGGGACTAACTATGGCTACACCTTC.

Comments on this clonotype: At one end, the junction sequence differs from germline, possibly due to a read error. This sequence joins TRBV6-5 and TRBJ2-7; D unresolved. CDR1 is MNHEY and CDR2 is SVGAGI in the germline V gene. This CDR3 is built from 15 residues. The CDR3, as DNA: TGTTCCAGCAGTTACTCAAGCTATGGCTCCTACGAGCAGTACTTC. Translating gives CSSSYSSYGSYEQYF.

V gene TRBV5-1 combines with J gene TRBJ2-5, with D hard to call. The germline V gene has CDR1 SGHRS and CDR2 YFSETQ. CDR3 size: 12 residues. Trimming cost V 2 bases and J 5 bases, with 7 bases left between them. Here the CDR3 reads CASSFSRETQYF. Here the CDR3 DNA reads TGCGCCAGCAGCTTCTCGAGGGAGACCCAGTACTTC.

The chain combines TRBV13 with TRBJ2-5, with no clear D. The CDR3 sequence is 16 residues long. V gave up 4 bases and J gave up 4 bases, with 19 bases separating them. Germline loops: CDR1 PRHDT, CDR2 FYEKMQ (reference sequence). The CDR3 DNA reads as TGTGCCAGCAGCTCTACCCAAGTCGGCGGCCCAGAGACCCAGTACTTC. It yields the protein CASSSTQVGGPETQYF.

In its sample, this clonotype was seen a few times. The rearrangement uses TRBV7-9 and TRBJ2-1, with 12 bases fitting TRBD2. CDR1 and CDR2 (germline): SEHNR, FQNEAQ (reference sequence). The CDR3 contains 19 residues. The J segment lost 4 bases and the V segment lost 5 bases, leaving 15 bases of the junction unmatched. CDR3 sequence: CASSPPTGGTSGRYNEQFF. The CDR3 nucleotides are TGTGCCAGCAGCCCACCGACGGGAGGAACTAGCGGGAGGTACAATGAGCAGTTCTTC.

This clonotype was seen more than once but under ten times. The chain couples TRBV7-7 to TRBJ2-3; D remains ambiguous. V lost 1 base to trimming and J lost 1 base, with 12 bases between them. The V gene's germline CDR1 is SSHAT and CDR2 FNYEAQ (reference sequence). This CDR3 has 16 residues. The CDR3 DNA reads TGTGCCAGCAGCTTAGATGCTAGAGACGGCACAGATACGCAGTATTTT. It is translated as CASSLDARDGTDTQYF.

This clonotype turned up a few times. The V and J genes are TRBV5-4 and TRBJ2-3; 7 bases match TRBD2. The junction had 3 bases not matched to a gene; V was cut back by 6 bases and J by 2 bases. This CDR3 spans 13 amino acids. CDR1 and CDR2 (germline): SGHNT, YYREEE (reference sequence). CDR3 amino acids: CASTAGFTDTQYF. The CDR3 DNA reads as TGTGCCAGCACAGCGGGATTCACAGATACGCAGTATTTT.